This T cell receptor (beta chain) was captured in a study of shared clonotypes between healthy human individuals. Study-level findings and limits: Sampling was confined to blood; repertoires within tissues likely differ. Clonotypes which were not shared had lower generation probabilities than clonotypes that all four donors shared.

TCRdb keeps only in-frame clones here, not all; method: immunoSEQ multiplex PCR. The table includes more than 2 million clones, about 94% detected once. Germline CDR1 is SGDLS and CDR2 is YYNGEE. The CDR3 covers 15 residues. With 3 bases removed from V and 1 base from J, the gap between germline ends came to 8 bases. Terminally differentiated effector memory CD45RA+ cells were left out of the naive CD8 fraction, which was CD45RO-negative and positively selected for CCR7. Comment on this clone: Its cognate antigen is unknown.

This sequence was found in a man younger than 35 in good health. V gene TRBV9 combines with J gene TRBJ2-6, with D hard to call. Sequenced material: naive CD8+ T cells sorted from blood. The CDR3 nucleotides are TGTGCCAGCAGCGGGAGCAGGTCTGGGGCCAACGTCCTGACTTTC. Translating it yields CASSGSRSGANVLTF.